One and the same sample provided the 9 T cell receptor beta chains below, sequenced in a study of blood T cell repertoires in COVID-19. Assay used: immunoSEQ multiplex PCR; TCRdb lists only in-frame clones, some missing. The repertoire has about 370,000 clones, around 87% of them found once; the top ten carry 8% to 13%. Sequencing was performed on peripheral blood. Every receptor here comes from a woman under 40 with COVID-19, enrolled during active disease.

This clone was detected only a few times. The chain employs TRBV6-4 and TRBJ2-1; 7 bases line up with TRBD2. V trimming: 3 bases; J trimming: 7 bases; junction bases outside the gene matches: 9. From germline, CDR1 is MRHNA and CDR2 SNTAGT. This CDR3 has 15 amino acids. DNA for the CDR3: TGTGCCAGCAGTGATGATGGCGGGAGTGGAAATGAGCAGTTCTTC. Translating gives CASSDDGGSGNEQFF.

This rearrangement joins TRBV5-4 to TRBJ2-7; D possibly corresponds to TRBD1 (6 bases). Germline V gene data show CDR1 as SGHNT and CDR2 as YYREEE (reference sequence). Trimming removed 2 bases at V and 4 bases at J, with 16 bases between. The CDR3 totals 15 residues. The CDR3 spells CASSLGRGQGYEQYF. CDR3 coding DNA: TGTGCCAGCAGCTTAGGCAGGGGACAAGGTTACGAGCAGTACTTC. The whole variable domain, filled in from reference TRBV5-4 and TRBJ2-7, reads ETGVTQSPTHLIKTRGQQVTLRCSSQSGHNTVSWYQQALGQGPQFIFQYYREEENGRGNFPPRFSGLQFPNYSSELNVNALELDDSALYLCASSLGRGQGYEQYFGPGTRLTVT.

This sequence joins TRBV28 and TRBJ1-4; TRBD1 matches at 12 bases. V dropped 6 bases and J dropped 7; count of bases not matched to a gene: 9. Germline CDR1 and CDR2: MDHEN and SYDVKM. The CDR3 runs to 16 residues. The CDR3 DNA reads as TGTGCCAGCAGCTACCTTCCGGGACAGGGGGCTGAAAAACTGTTTTTT. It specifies CASSYLPGQGAEKLFF.

The DNA for the CDR3 is TGTGCCAGCAGCCAAGGGGGACAGTACGAGCAGTACTTC. Protein sequence: CASSQGGQYEQYF. The chain uses TRBV4-2 and TRBJ2-7; TRBD1 aligns across 7 bases. The length of the CDR3 is 13 residues. Germline V gives CDR1 LGHNA, CDR2 YNFKEQ. Trimming cost V 1 base and J 4 bases; bases outside gene matches: 1.

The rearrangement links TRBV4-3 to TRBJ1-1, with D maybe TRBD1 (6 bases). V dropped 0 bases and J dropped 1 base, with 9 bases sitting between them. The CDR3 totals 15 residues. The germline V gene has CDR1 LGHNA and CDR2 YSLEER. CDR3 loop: CASSQDQGRNTEAFF. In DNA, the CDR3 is TGCGCCAGCAGCCAAGATCAGGGGCGGAACACTGAAGCTTTCTTT.

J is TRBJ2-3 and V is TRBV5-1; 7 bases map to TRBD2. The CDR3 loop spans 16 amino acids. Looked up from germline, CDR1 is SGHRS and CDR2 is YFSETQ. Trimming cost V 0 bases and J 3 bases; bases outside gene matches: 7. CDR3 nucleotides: TGCGCCAGCAGCTTGGGAGTTTTGCGGGAGACAGATACGCAGTATTTT. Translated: CASSLGVLRETDTQYF.

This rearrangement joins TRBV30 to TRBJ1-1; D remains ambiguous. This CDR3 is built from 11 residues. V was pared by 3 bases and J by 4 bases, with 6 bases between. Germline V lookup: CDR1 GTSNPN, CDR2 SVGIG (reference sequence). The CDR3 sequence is CAWRVGTEAFF. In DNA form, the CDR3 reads TGTGCCTGGAGGGTCGGCACTGAAGCTTTCTTT.

The CDR3 DNA sequence: TGCGCCAGCAGTGCTTCGGACTACCCCTCTGGAAACACCATATATTTT. It translates to CASSASDYPSGNTIYF. The gene calls are TRBV10-1 and TRBJ1-3; D is unclear. The germline V gene encodes CDR1 WNHNN and CDR2 SYGVQD (reference sequence). Trimming took 4 bases from V and 0 from J, leaving 13 bases between them. CDR3 length: 16 residues.

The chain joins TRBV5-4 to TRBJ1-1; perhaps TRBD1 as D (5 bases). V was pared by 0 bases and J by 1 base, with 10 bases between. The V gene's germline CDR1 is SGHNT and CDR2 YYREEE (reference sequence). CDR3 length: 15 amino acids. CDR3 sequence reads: CASSLAYQGNTEAFF. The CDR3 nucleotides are TGTGCCAGCAGCTTGGCCTACCAGGGGAACACTGAAGCTTTCTTT. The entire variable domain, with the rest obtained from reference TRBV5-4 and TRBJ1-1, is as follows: ETGVTQSPTHLIKTRGQQVTLRCSSQSGHNTVSWYQQALGQGPQFIFQYYREEENGRGNFPPRFSGLQFPNYSSELNVNALELDDSALYLCASSLAYQGNTEAFFGQGTRLTVV.